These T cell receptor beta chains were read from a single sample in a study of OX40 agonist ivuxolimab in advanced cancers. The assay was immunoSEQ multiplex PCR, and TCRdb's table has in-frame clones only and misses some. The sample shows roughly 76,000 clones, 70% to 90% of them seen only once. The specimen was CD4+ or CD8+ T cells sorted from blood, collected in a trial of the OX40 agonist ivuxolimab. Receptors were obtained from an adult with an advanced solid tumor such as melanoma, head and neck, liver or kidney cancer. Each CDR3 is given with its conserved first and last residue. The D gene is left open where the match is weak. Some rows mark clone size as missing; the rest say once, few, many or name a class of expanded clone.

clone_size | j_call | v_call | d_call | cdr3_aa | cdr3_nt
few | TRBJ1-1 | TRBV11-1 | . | CASSLETEAFF | TGTGCCAGCAGCTTAGAGACAGAAGCTTTCTTT
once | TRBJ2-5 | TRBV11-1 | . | CASSLRSGLHGETQYF | TGTGCCAGCAGCTTAAGGTCTGGACTCCATGGGGAGACCCAGTACTTC
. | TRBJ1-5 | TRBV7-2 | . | CASSSNPGVSNQPQHF | TGTGCCAGCAGCTCGAATCCCGGCGTAAGCAATCAGCCCCAGCATTTT
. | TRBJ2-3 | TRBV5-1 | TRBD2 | CASSPAGGQGDTQYF | TGCGCCAGCAGCCCAGCGGGGGGGCAGGGAGATACGCAGTATTTT
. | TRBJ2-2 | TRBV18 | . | CASSSSLGATGELFF | TGTGCCAGCTCATCCAGCCTGGGGGCCACCGGGGAGCTGTTTTTT
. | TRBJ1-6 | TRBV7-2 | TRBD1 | CASSHTTGFGDSPLHF | TGTGCCAGCAGCCATACGACAGGGTTTGGGGATTCACCCCTCCACTTT
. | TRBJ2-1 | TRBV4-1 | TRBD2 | CASSRDPPESGGAVNEQFF | TGCGCCAGCAGCAGGGACCCCCCTGAGAGCGGGGGGGCTGTCAATGAGCAGTTCTTC
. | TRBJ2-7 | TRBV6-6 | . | CASSFGERPYEQYF | TGTGCCAGCAGTTTTGGGGAGCGACCCTACGAGCAGTACTTC
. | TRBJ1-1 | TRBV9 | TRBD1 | CASSVEGQVNTEAFF | TGTGCCAGCAGCGTAGAGGGACAGGTGAACACTGAAGCTTTCTTT
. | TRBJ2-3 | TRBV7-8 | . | CASVPSSTDTQYF | TGTGCCAGCGTCCCGAGCTCCACAGATACGCAGTATTTT
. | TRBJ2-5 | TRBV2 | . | CARGGEAQETQYF | TGTGCCAGAGGGGGGGAGGCTCAAGAGACCCAGTACTTC
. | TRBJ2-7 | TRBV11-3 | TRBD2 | CASSHSGGASYEQYF | TGTGCCAGCAGCCATAGCGGGGGTGCCTCCTACGAGCAGTACTTC
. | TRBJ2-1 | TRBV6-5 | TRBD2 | CASSLLAGADEQFF | TGTGCCAGCAGTTTGCTAGCGGGGGCTGATGAGCAGTTCTTC
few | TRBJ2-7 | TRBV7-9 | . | CASSHYGRMTYEQYF | TGTGCCAGCAGCCACTACGGTAGGATGACCTACGAGCAGTACTTC
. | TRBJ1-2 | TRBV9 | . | CASSPGLTYGYTF | TGTGCCAGCAGCCCGGGACTGACCTATGGCTACACCTTC
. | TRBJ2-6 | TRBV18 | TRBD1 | CASSSPDRAGANVLTF | TGTGCCAGCTCATCACCTGACAGGGCTGGGGCCAACGTCCTGACTTTC
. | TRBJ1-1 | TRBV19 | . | CASSRTGSTEAFF | TGTGCCAGTAGCCGGACGGGTAGCACTGAAGCTTTCTTT
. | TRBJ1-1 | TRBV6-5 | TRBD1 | CASSARQGMNTEAFF | TGTGCCAGCAGTGCGCGACAGGGGATGAACACTGAAGCTTTCTTT
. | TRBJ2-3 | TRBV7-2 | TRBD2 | CASSLALAGERDTQYF | TGTGCCAGCAGCTTAGCGCTCGCGGGAGAGAGGGATACGCAGTATTTT
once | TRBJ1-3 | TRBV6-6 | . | CASSYRTAGNTIYF | TGTGCCAGCAGTTACAGGACCGCTGGAAACACCATATATTTT
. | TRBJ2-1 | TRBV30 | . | CAWSWRDEQFF | TGTGCCTGGAGTTGGCGGGATGAGCAGTTCTTC
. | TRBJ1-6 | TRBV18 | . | CASSPAVLYNSSYNSPLHF | TGTGCCAGCTCACCAGCGGTCCTCTACAACTCCTCCTATAATTCACCCCTCCACTTT
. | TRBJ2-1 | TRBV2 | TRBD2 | CASMGLAGGEQFF | TGTGCCAGCATGGGGCTAGCGGGAGGTGAGCAGTTCTTC
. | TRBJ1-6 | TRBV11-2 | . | CASSRTGNNSPLHF | TGTGCCAGCAGCCGGACGGGAAATAATTCACCCCTCCACTTT
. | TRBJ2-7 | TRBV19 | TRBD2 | CATSGTSGVEQYF | TGTGCCACTTCCGGGACTAGCGGTGTAGAGCAGTACTTC
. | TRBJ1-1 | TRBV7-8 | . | CASGTAGEAFF | TGTGCCAGTGGAACAGCCGGTGAAGCTTTCTTT
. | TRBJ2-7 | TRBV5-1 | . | CASSLVPGGGARYEQYF | TGCGCCAGCAGCTTGGTCCCGGGTGGAGGGGCCCGCTACGAGCAGTACTTC